This T cell receptor (beta chain) was profiled in a study of T cells in Graves' hyperthyroidism and ophthalmopathy. A few counts support this clonotype. Antigen: not known. Amplification targeted TCR beta CDR3 regions from RNA transcripts. Carried out on the TCR CDR3, a first-round RT-PCR used the HTBI primer set. TCRdb used MiXCR to reprocess the multiplex PCR reads, holding one entry per CDR3 protein. Here the sample spans about 700,000 distinct CDR3 sequences, around 15% being singletons. It was uncontrolled infection, other autoimmune disease, pregnancy or lactation that excluded patients. Trimming shortened V by 4 bases and J by 9 bases, and 25 bases separated the two germline ends. Germline values: CDR1 SEHNR, CDR2 FQNEAQ (reference sequence). This CDR3 contains 17 residues. Study-wide results and limits: For ophthalmopathy, model prediction preceded onset by a median roughly 6.5 months. Also found in blood were most expanded thyroid clonotypes above 0.001.

Specimen: blood. The clonotype was recovered from a young woman with Graves' hyperthyroidism. The gene calls are TRBV7-9 and TRBJ2-1; possibly TRBD1 or TRBD2 for D (5 bases each). This CDR3 reads CASSSLSGPRSGSEQFF. The CDR3 bases are TGTGCCAGCAGCTCTCTCTCGGGGCCGCGGAGTGGTAGTGAGCAGTTCTTC.